This T cell receptor beta chain derives from a study of cytomegalovirus exposure and HLA in healthy donors. Study background: In a previous analysis, more than 90 million unique TCR beta sequences were found from 150 million to 200 million T cells.

Use of 60 Vbeta and 13 Jbeta primers characterized the PCR. Clones were sequenced by immunoSEQ multiplex PCR, and TCRdb holds only the in-frame ones, with some missing. The table includes roughly 71,000 clones, 60% to 80% detected once. Findings and caveats of the study: Later on, an analysis showed TCR association rates differing by HLA locus, with DRB1 the most and HLA-C the fewest. Researchers catalogued under 200 TCR beta chains as cytomegalovirus-associated.

There are a few counts of this clone. Its target is not known. Germline-derived CDR1 and CDR2 are SEHNR and FQNEAQ (reference sequence). V lost 0 bases and J 7 bases, leaving 10 bases between the germline ends. The CDR3 has 14 residues. V is TRBV7-9 and J is TRBJ1-5; D is uncertain. The receptor's source is a girl aged 5 to 17 in good health and CMV-seropositive. Sequencing used PBMCs. The CDR3 is CASSLASGVQPQHF. In nucleotides, the CDR3 is TGTGCCAGCAGCTTAGCAAGCGGGGTGCAGCCCCAGCATTTT.